This T cell receptor beta chain appears in the sequencing data of a study of T-cell reconstitution after alpha-beta-depleted transplantation in children. Unique molecular identifiers featured in how the TCRbeta library was prepared. TCRdb used MiXCR to reprocess the PCR reads, holding one entry per CDR3 protein. Of approximately 980,000 distinct CDR3 sequences in the sample, 25% to 30% were seen once. V was clipped by 10 bases and J by 10 bases, with 17 bases between them. CDR1 is SSHAT, CDR2 FNYEAQ, per germline (reference sequence). This CDR3 has 12 amino acids. This clonotype was sampled from a boy under two years old who had a stem cell transplant for SCID, so the T cells may come from the graft donor. The source material was PBMCs, mostly from graft donor cells, sampled 360 days after TCRalphabeta/CD19-depleted stem cell transplant. The rearrangement uses TRBV7-7 and TRBJ2-1, with D possibly TRBD2 on 5 matching bases. CDR3 sequence: CATTSGVGEQFF. As DNA, the CDR3 is TGTGCCACCACCTCCGGGGTGGGGGAGCAGTTCTTC. Full variable domain (outside the CDR3, taken from reference TRBV7-7 and TRBJ2-1): GAGVSQSPRYKVTKRGQDVTLRCDPISSHATLYWYQQALGQGPEFLTYFNYEAQPDKSGLPSDRFSAERPEGSISTLTIQRTEQRDSAMYRCATTSGVGEQFFGPGTRLTVL.